Listed below are T cell receptor beta chains from one sample, sequenced in a study of T cell responses to AZD1222 COVID-19 vaccine. The data were produced by immunoSEQ multiplex PCR, yet TCRdb's version contains in-frame clones alone and is incomplete. This sample has more than 110,000 clones, with roughly 90% found just once. This sample comprised peripheral blood, obtained on day 0 of AZD1222 vaccination. Receptors originate from an adult in good health. The CDR3 runs from the conserved cysteine through the conserved F or W. Each record gives: J gene, D gene, clone size, V gene, CDR3 protein, CDR3 DNA. The D gene is left open where the match is weak. Clone sizes are given selectively: once, few, many, or a class where the clone is expanded.

J gene: TRBJ2-2; D gene: -; clone size: -; V gene: TRBV24-1; CDR3 protein: CATSGGLNTGELFF; CDR3 DNA: TGTGCCACCAGTGGAGGGTTAAACACCGGGGAGCTGTTTTTT
J gene: TRBJ1-2; D gene: TRBD1; clone size: -; V gene: TRBV6-6; CDR3 protein: CASSYTTGQSYGYTF; CDR3 DNA: TGTGCCAGCAGTTACACTACGGGACAGTCCTATGGCTACACCTTC
J gene: TRBJ1-1; D gene: -; clone size: -; V gene: TRBV6-5; CDR3 protein: CASRGAAVNTEAFF; CDR3 DNA: TGTGCCAGCAGGGGGGCTGCCGTGAACACTGAAGCTTTCTTT
J gene: TRBJ1-2; D gene: TRBD1; clone size: -; V gene: TRBV6-6; CDR3 protein: CASGTGSGYTF; CDR3 DNA: TGTGCCAGCGGGACAGGGAGTGGCTACACCTTC
J gene: TRBJ1-5; D gene: TRBD1; clone size: -; V gene: TRBV19; CDR3 protein: CASTGDRGLAQPQHF; CDR3 DNA: TGTGCCAGTACGGGGGACAGGGGCTTGGCTCAGCCCCAGCATTTT
J gene: TRBJ2-1; D gene: -; clone size: -; V gene: TRBV6-2/TRBV6-3; CDR3 protein: CASSPYNEQFF; CDR3 DNA: TGTGCCAGCAGTCCCTACAATGAGCAGTTCTTC
J gene: TRBJ1-1; D gene: TRBD1; clone size: -; V gene: TRBV7-6; CDR3 protein: CASSHGQGKTEAFF; CDR3 DNA: TGTGCCAGCAGCCACGGACAGGGGAAGACTGAAGCTTTCTTT
J gene: TRBJ1-5; D gene: -; clone size: few; V gene: TRBV6-6; CDR3 protein: CASSGINQPQHF; CDR3 DNA: TGTGCCAGCAGTGGGATCAATCAGCCCCAGCATTTT
J gene: TRBJ2-2; D gene: -; clone size: -; V gene: TRBV5-5; CDR3 protein: CASRERAGTGELFF; CDR3 DNA: TGTGCCAGCAGGGAGAGGGCGGGCACCGGGGAGCTGTTTTTT
J gene: TRBJ1-2; D gene: -; clone size: -; V gene: TRBV29-1; CDR3 protein: CSVESPGASYTF; CDR3 DNA: TGCAGCGTTGAGTCCCCTGGCGCTAGCTACACCTTC
J gene: TRBJ2-5; D gene: TRBD2; clone size: once; V gene: TRBV28; CDR3 protein: CASSLAGDSQETQYF; CDR3 DNA: TGTGCCAGCAGTTTGGCGGGAGACAGCCAAGAGACCCAGTACTTC
J gene: TRBJ2-7; D gene: -; clone size: -; V gene: TRBV7-8; CDR3 protein: CASSLALAYSYEQYF; CDR3 DNA: TGTGCCAGCAGCTTAGCGCTGGCCTACTCCTACGAGCAGTACTTC
J gene: TRBJ2-7; D gene: -; clone size: once; V gene: TRBV19; CDR3 protein: CASSRFQGHEQYF; CDR3 DNA: TGTGCCAGTAGTAGATTCCAGGGGCACGAGCAGTACTTC
J gene: TRBJ2-5; D gene: -; clone size: -; V gene: TRBV5-4; CDR3 protein: CASSPPASGTQYF; CDR3 DNA: TGTGCCAGCAGCCCGCCGGCCTCAGGGACCCAGTACTTC
J gene: TRBJ2-1; D gene: TRBD1; clone size: once; V gene: TRBV14; CDR3 protein: CASSLTGGLSYNEQFF; CDR3 DNA: TGTGCCAGCAGTCTTACAGGGGGCCTCTCCTACAATGAGCAGTTCTTC
J gene: TRBJ2-5; D gene: TRBD1; clone size: -; V gene: TRBV5-1; CDR3 protein: CASSRNGQEETQYF; CDR3 DNA: TGCGCCAGCAGCCGGAACGGACAGGAGGAGACCCAGTACTTC
J gene: TRBJ2-7; D gene: TRBD1; clone size: -; V gene: TRBV11-2; CDR3 protein: CASSPGQGGPEEDEQYF; CDR3 DNA: TGTGCCAGCAGCCCGGGACAGGGAGGCCCTGAGGAGGACGAGCAGTACTTC
J gene: TRBJ1-3; D gene: -; clone size: -; V gene: TRBV15; CDR3 protein: CATSRGSGANGNTIYF; CDR3 DNA: TGTGCCACCAGCAGAGGTTCAGGGGCTAATGGAAACACCATATATTTT
J gene: TRBJ2-1; D gene: -; clone size: -; V gene: TRBV7-2; CDR3 protein: CASSLINEQFF; CDR3 DNA: TGTGCCAGCAGCCTTATTAATGAGCAGTTCTTC
J gene: TRBJ2-3; D gene: TRBD2; clone size: -; V gene: TRBV20-1; CDR3 protein: CSASSSGTSGSTDTQYF; CDR3 DNA: TGCAGTGCTAGTAGCTCCGGGACTAGCGGGAGTACAGATACGCAGTATTTT
J gene: TRBJ1-2; D gene: TRBD1; clone size: -; V gene: TRBV10-3; CDR3 protein: CAITTQGDYGYTF; CDR3 DNA: TGTGCCATCACCACACAGGGGGACTATGGCTACACCTTC
J gene: TRBJ1-3; D gene: -; clone size: -; V gene: TRBV30; CDR3 protein: CAWSLTASGNTIYF; CDR3 DNA: TGTGCCTGGAGTCTCACAGCCTCTGGAAACACCATATATTTT
J gene: TRBJ1-3; D gene: -; clone size: -; V gene: TRBV9; CDR3 protein: CASSVRGTAGNTIYF; CDR3 DNA: TGTGCCAGCAGCGTCCGCGGGACCGCCGGAAACACCATATATTTT
J gene: TRBJ1-5; D gene: -; clone size: -; V gene: TRBV19; CDR3 protein: CASTWTPSNQPQHF; CDR3 DNA: TGTGCCAGCACCTGGACACCAAGCAATCAGCCCCAGCATTTT
J gene: TRBJ2-7; D gene: TRBD1; clone size: -; V gene: TRBV30; CDR3 protein: CAWMVDRASYEQYF; CDR3 DNA: TGTGCCTGGATGGTAGACAGGGCTAGCTACGAGCAGTACTTC
J gene: TRBJ1-1; D gene: TRBD1; clone size: -; V gene: TRBV7-3; CDR3 protein: CASSLSRGDEAFF; CDR3 DNA: TGTGCCAGCAGCTTATCCAGGGGGGATGAAGCTTTCTTT
J gene: TRBJ2-1; D gene: TRBD2; clone size: -; V gene: TRBV7-7; CDR3 protein: CASSLEASGRNEQFF; CDR3 DNA: TGTGCCAGCAGCTTAGAGGCTAGCGGACGCAATGAGCAGTTCTTC
J gene: TRBJ2-1; D gene: TRBD2; clone size: -; V gene: TRBV6-6; CDR3 protein: CASSPLAGGRNEQFF; CDR3 DNA: TGTGCCAGCAGTCCTCTAGCGGGAGGGCGGAATGAGCAGTTCTTC
J gene: TRBJ2-7; D gene: TRBD1; clone size: -; V gene: TRBV28; CDR3 protein: CASSMGQGGQDEQYF; CDR3 DNA: TGTGCCAGCAGTATGGGACAGGGGGGTCAGGACGAGCAGTACTTC
J gene: TRBJ2-1; D gene: TRBD2; clone size: -; V gene: TRBV9; CDR3 protein: CASSVRREALGEQFF; CDR3 DNA: TGTGCCAGCAGCGTTCGGCGGGAGGCCCTCGGGGAGCAGTTCTTC
J gene: TRBJ1-5; D gene: -; clone size: -; V gene: TRBV7-2; CDR3 protein: CASSLISSNQPQHF; CDR3 DNA: TGTGCCAGCAGCTTAATCAGCTCCAATCAGCCCCAGCATTTT
J gene: TRBJ1-1; D gene: -; clone size: -; V gene: TRBV4-3; CDR3 protein: CASSQGGKNTEAFF; CDR3 DNA: TGCGCCAGCAGCCAAGGCGGGAAAAACACTGAAGCTTTCTTT
J gene: TRBJ2-1; D gene: -; clone size: -; V gene: TRBV15; CDR3 protein: CATSRAGADNEQFF; CDR3 DNA: TGTGCCACCAGCAGAGCGGGAGCTGACAATGAGCAGTTCTTC
J gene: TRBJ2-7; D gene: -; clone size: -; V gene: TRBV6-5; CDR3 protein: CASSSSATIEQYF; CDR3 DNA: TGTGCCAGCAGTTCTAGCGCTACCATCGAGCAGTACTTC
J gene: TRBJ2-1; D gene: -; clone size: -; V gene: TRBV12-3/TRBV12-4; CDR3 protein: CASSDPGNEQFF; CDR3 DNA: TGTGCCAGCAGTGACCCAGGTAATGAGCAGTTCTTC
J gene: TRBJ1-1; D gene: -; clone size: once; V gene: TRBV7-3; CDR3 protein: CASSYGNTEAFF; CDR3 DNA: TGTGCCAGCAGCTACGGGAACACTGAAGCTTTCTTT
J gene: TRBJ2-7; D gene: TRBD2; clone size: once; V gene: TRBV27; CDR3 protein: CASSLPLGGLAGAGYEQYF; CDR3 DNA: TGTGCCAGCAGTTTACCCCTCGGGGGACTAGCGGGGGCGGGCTACGAGCAGTACTTC
J gene: TRBJ1-1; D gene: -; clone size: -; V gene: TRBV7-9; CDR3 protein: CASSYYVTEAFF; CDR3 DNA: TGTGCCAGCAGCTACTACGTCACTGAAGCTTTCTTT
J gene: TRBJ1-1; D gene: -; clone size: -; V gene: TRBV6-2/TRBV6-3; CDR3 protein: CASSPTDLNTEAFF; CDR3 DNA: TGTGCCAGCAGTCCGACTGATTTGAACACTGAAGCTTTCTTT
J gene: TRBJ2-5; D gene: TRBD1; clone size: -; V gene: TRBV11-3; CDR3 protein: CASSRTGGGKETQYF; CDR3 DNA: TGTGCCAGCAGCCGAACAGGGGGCGGGAAGGAGACCCAGTACTTC
J gene: TRBJ1-4; D gene: TRBD1; clone size: -; V gene: TRBV10-2; CDR3 protein: CASSVGGAPGQGINNEKLFF; CDR3 DNA: TGCGCCAGCAGTGTGGGGGGGGCTCCGGGACAGGGAATTAATAATGAAAAACTGTTTTTT
J gene: TRBJ1-1; D gene: -; clone size: -; V gene: TRBV20-1; CDR3 protein: CSASLRGNTEAFF; CDR3 DNA: TGCAGTGCTAGTCTACGCGGGAACACTGAAGCTTTCTTT
J gene: TRBJ2-7; D gene: -; clone size: -; V gene: TRBV5-1; CDR3 protein: CASSLDIRVSYEQYF; CDR3 DNA: TGCGCCAGCAGCCTGGATATCAGAGTTTCCTACGAGCAGTACTTC
J gene: TRBJ1-1; D gene: -; clone size: -; V gene: TRBV6-2/TRBV6-3; CDR3 protein: CASSYSMAEGHTEAFF; CDR3 DNA: TGTGCCAGCAGTTACTCGATGGCAGAAGGGCACACTGAAGCTTTCTTT